A selection of T cell receptor beta chains follows, all from one sample in a study of Ad26.COV2.S vaccination and SARS-CoV-2 variants. Using immunoSEQ multiplex PCR, the repertoire was profiled, and TCRdb retains in-frame clones only, with some absent. Counted here are 500,000 or so clones, about 83% occurring once; the ten biggest clones make up over 10%. This specimen was peripheral blood, taken in a trial of Ad26.COV2.S vaccine versus placebo. The receptors derive from a person between 18 and 60 years old who received the Ad26.COV2.S COVID-19 vaccine or a placebo. The CDR3 runs from the conserved cysteine through the conserved F or W. D genes are given only for firm matches. Not all rows give a size; the values are once, few, many and, for expanded clones, a class.

V gene: TRBV2; clone size: few; D gene: .; J gene: TRBJ2-7; CDR3 protein: CASSETQYEQYF; CDR3 DNA: TGTGCCAGCAGTGAGACCCAGTACGAGCAGTACTTC
V gene: TRBV7-6; clone size: .; D gene: .; J gene: TRBJ1-1; CDR3 protein: CASSVFRVNTEAFF; CDR3 DNA: TGTGCCAGCAGCGTATTTCGGGTAAACACTGAAGCTTTCTTT
V gene: TRBV6-1; clone size: .; D gene: TRBD1; J gene: TRBJ1-4; CDR3 protein: CASRTTGQGGEKLFF; CDR3 DNA: TGTGCCAGCAGAACCACGGGACAGGGCGGAGAAAAACTGTTTTTT
V gene: TRBV28; clone size: .; D gene: TRBD2; J gene: TRBJ2-3; CDR3 protein: CASSSPSGSTDTQYF; CDR3 DNA: TGTGCCAGCAGCTCGCCTAGCGGGAGCACAGATACGCAGTATTTT
V gene: TRBV29-1; clone size: .; D gene: TRBD2; J gene: TRBJ2-1; CDR3 protein: CSVDRLAAHQGQFF; CDR3 DNA: TGCAGCGTGGACCGACTAGCGGCCCATCAAGGGCAGTTCTTC
V gene: TRBV6-6; clone size: .; D gene: .; J gene: TRBJ2-7; CDR3 protein: CASVGAWYEQYF; CDR3 DNA: TGTGCCAGCGTGGGAGCTTGGTACGAGCAGTACTTC
V gene: TRBV6-1; clone size: .; D gene: TRBD1; J gene: TRBJ2-1; CDR3 protein: CASSERDRVHEQFF; CDR3 DNA: TGTGCCAGCAGTGAGCGGGACAGGGTCCATGAGCAGTTCTTC
V gene: TRBV7-2; clone size: .; D gene: TRBD1; J gene: TRBJ1-2; CDR3 protein: CASSKGTALRGYTF; CDR3 DNA: TGTGCCAGCAGCAAAGGGACAGCGCTACGGGGCTACACCTTC
V gene: TRBV6-2/TRBV6-3; clone size: .; D gene: .; J gene: TRBJ1-4; CDR3 protein: CASSPGYDKAGYEKLFF; CDR3 DNA: TGTGCCAGCAGTCCAGGCTATGACAAGGCTGGGTATGAAAAACTGTTTTTT
V gene: TRBV7-6; clone size: .; D gene: .; J gene: TRBJ1-1; CDR3 protein: CASSRRPGTGNTEAFF; CDR3 DNA: TGTGCCAGCAGCCGCCGACCGGGAACCGGGAACACTGAAGCTTTCTTT
V gene: TRBV6-1; clone size: .; D gene: TRBD1; J gene: TRBJ2-7; CDR3 protein: CASSEGDREYEQYF; CDR3 DNA: TGTGCCAGCAGTGAAGGGGACAGGGAATACGAGCAGTACTTC
V gene: TRBV7-2; clone size: once; D gene: .; J gene: TRBJ2-5; CDR3 protein: CASSGRAGGETQYF; CDR3 DNA: TGTGCCAGCAGCGGGCGGGCCGGCGGGGAGACCCAGTACTTC
V gene: TRBV4-1; clone size: .; D gene: TRBD1; J gene: TRBJ1-1; CDR3 protein: CASSQDPDGTGGASAEAFF; CDR3 DNA: TGCGCCAGCAGCCAAGATCCAGACGGGACAGGGGGCGCGAGCGCTGAAGCTTTCTTT
V gene: TRBV29-1; clone size: .; D gene: .; J gene: TRBJ2-3; CDR3 protein: CSVGGGRLPSDTQYF; CDR3 DNA: TGCAGCGTCGGAGGGGGACGACTCCCCTCTGATACGCAGTATTTT
V gene: TRBV30; clone size: .; D gene: .; J gene: TRBJ2-7; CDR3 protein: CAWSAQGGVDYEQYF; CDR3 DNA: TGTGCCTGGAGTGCCCAAGGGGGGGTCGACTACGAGCAGTACTTC
V gene: TRBV4-3; clone size: .; D gene: .; J gene: TRBJ2-3; CDR3 protein: CASSQTSDPGGTQYF; CDR3 DNA: TGCGCCAGCAGCCAAACTAGTGACCCAGGAGGTACGCAGTATTTT
V gene: TRBV9; clone size: .; D gene: TRBD1; J gene: TRBJ1-6; CDR3 protein: CASSVTGFRNSPLHF; CDR3 DNA: TGTGCCAGCAGCGTGACAGGGTTTCGGAATTCACCCCTCCACTTT
V gene: TRBV15; clone size: .; D gene: .; J gene: TRBJ1-2; CDR3 protein: CATSSTVGWGYTF; CDR3 DNA: TGTGCCACCAGCTCCACGGTGGGGTGGGGCTACACCTTC
V gene: TRBV5-4; clone size: .; D gene: TRBD2; J gene: TRBJ2-7; CDR3 protein: CASGLAGTVYEQYF; CDR3 DNA: TGTGCCAGCGGACTAGCGGGGACCGTCTACGAGCAGTACTTC
V gene: TRBV2; clone size: .; D gene: TRBD1; J gene: TRBJ2-2; CDR3 protein: CASRAGTGVTGELFF; CDR3 DNA: TGTGCCAGCAGGGCCGGGACAGGGGTCACCGGGGAGCTGTTTTTT
V gene: TRBV6-2/TRBV6-3; clone size: .; D gene: TRBD1; J gene: TRBJ2-1; CDR3 protein: CASSYGQALNNEQFF; CDR3 DNA: TGTGCCAGCAGTTACGGACAGGCCCTCAACAATGAGCAGTTCTTC
V gene: TRBV30; clone size: once; D gene: .; J gene: TRBJ2-7; CDR3 protein: CAWSVGTIYEQYF; CDR3 DNA: TGTGCCTGGAGTGTAGGGACCATATACGAGCAGTACTTC
V gene: TRBV9; clone size: few; D gene: TRBD1; J gene: TRBJ2-7; CDR3 protein: CASSALPGQGYSEQYF; CDR3 DNA: TGTGCCAGCAGCGCACTACCGGGACAGGGTTATTCCGAGCAGTACTTC
V gene: TRBV7-9; clone size: .; D gene: TRBD2; J gene: TRBJ2-3; CDR3 protein: CASSSLAGVADTQYF; CDR3 DNA: TGTGCCAGCAGCTCACTAGCGGGAGTGGCAGATACGCAGTATTTT
V gene: TRBV9; clone size: few; D gene: .; J gene: TRBJ1-3; CDR3 protein: CASSPAPTEGNTIYF; CDR3 DNA: TGTGCCAGCAGCCCAGCCCCAACAGAAGGAAACACCATATATTTT
V gene: TRBV11-2; clone size: .; D gene: .; J gene: TRBJ1-2; CDR3 protein: CASSSTQVNYGYTF; CDR3 DNA: TGTGCCAGCAGCTCCACACAGGTTAACTATGGCTACACCTTC